This note documents a single T cell receptor (beta chain) sequence. The target antigen is unknown. Researchers ran the PCR with 60 Vbeta and 13 Jbeta primers. Assay used: immunoSEQ multiplex PCR; TCRdb lists only in-frame clones, some missing. This table holds about 120,000 clones, roughly 70% found once. This specimen belongs to a study of cytomegalovirus exposure and HLA in healthy donors. The study's findings and limits: Highly shared variants forming one cluster were likely a sequencing artifact.

The germline gives CDR1 SGHVS, CDR2 FQNEAQ. The CDR3 is made up of 14 amino acids. V was trimmed by 2 bases and J by 5 bases, leaving 12 bases between them. This sequence was found in a woman in her thirties or forties in good health and CMV-seropositive. Sequencing input: PBMCs. The chain recombines TRBV7-8 with TRBJ2-5; the D gene is possibly TRBD2 (5 bases). The CDR3 loop is CASSLRPSGETQYF. CDR3 coding DNA: TGTGCCAGCAGCTTAAGGCCCTCGGGGGAGACCCAGTACTTC.